This TCR beta chain was found in a study of blood T cell repertoires in COVID-19. Looking at the study overall: The analysed material was cDNA or gDNA that came from T cells, B-cell-depleted T cells, or PBMCs.

V was trimmed by 4 bases and J by 0 bases, leaving 10 bases between them. Looked up from germline, CDR1 is LNHDA and CDR2 is SQIVND (reference sequence). This CDR3 has 14 residues. TCRdb's copy holds only in-frame clones and misses some; the assay was immunoSEQ multiplex PCR. The sample records around 160,000 clones, around 75% being singletons. The sample taken for sequencing was peripheral blood. The rearrangement uses TRBV19 and TRBJ2-7; a possible D gene is TRBD1 (6 bases). This sequence was found in a woman aged 80 or over with acute or convalescent COVID-19. The CDR3 here is CASSTQTGSYEQYF. The DNA of the CDR3 is TGTGCCAGTAGTACCCAGACAGGCTCCTACGAGCAGTACTTC.